One sample yielded the 25 T cell receptor beta chains listed below, sequenced in a study of a mutant IDH1 vaccine in newly diagnosed glioma (dated by TCRdb to the early 2020s). The meaning of the sample's time point label: week 23, last vaccination. A 20-mer mutant IDH1 peptide at 300 micrograms in Montanide made up each vaccine dose, which was injected subcutaneously together with topical imiquimod. These TCRs are of unknown antigen specificity. Library preparation employed the immunoSEQ multiplex PCR assay. Sourced from immuneACCESS, this table was stored by TCRdb with only in-frame sequences that have V and J called. A share of the clones is absent; for the studies checked, an unresolved V gene accounts for under half, and the remainder has no known explanation. Counted in this sample were around 76,000 clones; around 83% of them appeared once. Over 0.6% of the sample is taken by the ten largest.

Sequencing was performed on PBMCs, taken from a glioma patient whose treatment included an IDH1 peptide vaccine. The source of these receptors is a woman aged 50 to 60 with glioma.

The chain combines TRBV18 with TRBJ1-2; tentatively, D is TRBD1 (6 bases). The CDR3 consists of 17 residues. In germline, CDR1 is KGHSH, CDR2 LQKENI. The V end lost 1 base, the J end lost 0 bases, and 15 bases lay between the germline ends. This CDR3 reads CASSPRPTDRTNYGYTF. As DNA, the CDR3 is TGTGCCAGCTCACCACGACCGACGGACAGAACTAACTATGGCTACACCTTC.

This chain joins TRBV7-6 and TRBJ2-5, with D possibly TRBD2 on 6 matching bases. The end of the DNA is better explained by TRBJ2-7, so the J call may be wrong. The CDR3 sequence is 15 residues long. Germline-derived CDR1 and CDR2 are SGHVS and FNYEAQ. For the CDR3, the DNA is TGTGCCAGCAGCTTAAATTACAGGCTGGGGGGCGAGCAGTACTTC. Protein: CASSLNYRLGGEQYF.

The gene calls are TRBV7-3 and TRBJ2-1; the match to TRBD2 covers 7 bases. The J segment lost 4 bases and the V segment lost 5 bases, leaving 8 bases of the junction unmatched. Germline CDR1 SGHTA, CDR2 FQGTGA. CDR3 length equals 15 residues. The CDR3 bases are TGTGCCAGCAGCGTGAGCGGGACGCCTTACAATGAGCAGTTCTTC. Encoded protein: CASSVSGTPYNEQFF.

The gene calls are TRBV7-6 and TRBJ1-6, with D maybe TRBD1 (6 bases). Trimming removed 2 bases from V and 5 bases from J, with 19 bases in between. CDR3 length: 18 amino acids. Germline lookup yields CDR1 SGHVS and CDR2 FNYEAQ. DNA of the CDR3: TGTGCCAGCAGCTTACTATCGCCCGGACAGTATAATAATTCACCCCTCCACTTT. Amino acids: CASSLLSPGQYNNSPLHF.

The CDR3 coding sequence is TGCGCCAGCAGCCAAGGGCTAGCGGGAGGAAACATTCAGTACTTC. Translation: CASSQGLAGGNIQYF. J is TRBJ2-4 and V is TRBV4-1; TRBD2 matches at 11 bases. The CDR3 covers 15 residues. The germline V gene encodes CDR1 MGHRA and CDR2 YSYEKL. After removal of 1 base from V and 6 bases from J, the junction contained 2 bases not matched to a gene.

The chain uses TRBV7-8 and TRBJ2-6; D call uncertain. The CDR3 consists of 16 residues. V gave up 2 bases and J gave up 0 bases, with 8 bases separating them. CDR1 is SGHVS, CDR2 FQNEAQ, per germline. DNA of the CDR3: TGTGCCAGCAGCTTACAGTTGTACTCTGGGGCCAACGTCCTGACTTTC. Its protein is CASSLQLYSGANVLTF.

The chain employs TRBV4-1 and TRBJ2-5, with TRBD2 as a possible D gene (6 bases). V was clipped by 7 bases and J by 4 bases, with 13 bases between them. This CDR3 has 13 amino acids. Germline V gene lookup returns CDR1 MGHRA and CDR2 YSYEKL. The CDR3: CASTRLVGETQYF. For the CDR3, the DNA is TGCGCCAGCACTCGACTAGTAGGAGAGACCCAGTACTTC.

The chain carries TRBV6-6 and TRBJ1-5, with no clear D. The germline V gene has CDR1 MNHNY and CDR2 SVGAGI (reference sequence). The CDR3 is 16 amino acids. The ends were cut back, 5 bases at V and 0 bases at J, with 14 bases in the middle. The CDR3 nucleotides are TGTGCCAGCAGTCCCCCCCCGGGAGTTAGCAATCAGCCCCAGCATTTT. This gives the protein CASSPPPGVSNQPQHF.

This CDR3 reads CASSSQGGGLQETQYF. The DNA for the CDR3 is TGCGCCAGCAGCTCCCAGGGAGGGGGACTCCAAGAGACCCAGTACTTC. This chain connects TRBV5-1 to TRBJ2-5, with a weak D call TRBD2 (7 bases). CDR1 is SGHRS and CDR2 is YFSETQ in the germline V gene. The CDR3 length is 16 residues. V lost 3 bases to trimming and J lost 1 base, with 16 bases between them.

This clone was seen only a few times. The chain links TRBV14 to TRBJ2-7, with D hard to call. The CDR3 runs to 13 residues. Germline loops: CDR1 SGHDN, CDR2 FVKESK. V lost 0 bases and J 3 bases, leaving 6 bases between the germline ends. The CDR3 nucleotides read TGTGCCAGCAGCCAAGATACCCGCTACGAGCAGTACTTC. Translating it yields CASSQDTRYEQYF.

The chain carries TRBV28 and TRBJ1-1; perhaps TRBD1 as D (5 bases). There are 14 residues in the CDR3. From germline, CDR1 is MDHEN and CDR2 SYDVKM. Trimming removed 6 bases at V and 4 bases at J, with 15 bases between. The CDR3 region is CASSPRGSGTEAFF. The CDR3 DNA reads TGTGCCAGCAGCCCACGGGGGTCGGGCACTGAAGCTTTCTTT. Full variable domain (remainder filled in from reference TRBV28 and TRBJ1-1): DVKVTQSSRYLVKRTGEKVFLECVQDMDHENMFWYRQDPGLGLRLIYFSYDVKMKEKGDIPEGYSVSREKKERFSLILESASTNQTSMYLCASSPRGSGTEAFFGQGTRLTVV.

CDR3 amino acids: CASSLSAPLPNEQFF. Here the CDR3 DNA reads TGTGCCAGCAGTTTATCGGCCCCATTACCCAATGAGCAGTTCTTC. This chain links TRBV27 with TRBJ2-1; D call uncertain. The germline CDR1 and CDR2 sequences are MNHEY and SMNVEV (reference sequence). The CDR3 is 15 amino acids. V lost 0 bases to trimming and J lost 6 bases, with 12 bases between them.

This clone has more than one count but fewer than ten. The rearrangement joins TRBV4-1 to TRBJ2-2; D remains unclear. Deletions cut 1 base from V and 4 bases from J, with 19 bases between. The V gene's germline CDR1 is MGHRA and CDR2 YSYEKL. This CDR3 is 18 amino acids long. The CDR3 coding sequence is TGCGCCAGCAGCCAAGGGCCCCCAAGAATCCTCTCCACCGGGGAGCTGTTTTTT. Its translation is CASSQGPPRILSTGELFF.

V gene TRBV29-1 combines with J gene TRBJ1-4; 7 bases match TRBD1. Trimming removed 5 bases from V and 7 bases from J; junction bases left unmatched: 7. The CDR3 spans 13 residues. Looked up from germline, CDR1 is SQVTM and CDR2 is ANQGSEA. CDR3 protein: CSVLGQGGEKLFF. CDR3 coding DNA: TGCAGCGTTTTAGGCCAGGGGGGTGAAAAACTGTTTTTT.

The chain recombines TRBV27 with TRBJ2-2; D possibly corresponds to TRBD2 (5 bases). The CDR3 has 15 residues. Per the germline V gene, CDR1 is MNHEY and CDR2 is SMNVEV (reference sequence). The ends were cut back, 3 bases at V and 0 bases at J, with 8 bases in the middle. CDR3 amino acids: CASSFRTANTGELFF. The CDR3 DNA reads as TGTGCCAGCAGTTTTAGGACTGCGAACACCGGGGAGCTGTTTTTT.

V and J are TRBV5-4 and TRBJ2-1; 9 bases line up with TRBD1. The germline V gene encodes CDR1 SGHNT and CDR2 YYREEE (reference sequence). V was clipped by 0 bases and J by 3 bases; unmatched bases: 4. CDR3 length: 16 amino acids. CDR3 nucleotides: TGTGCCAGCAGCTTGGGGGGACAGGGAAACTACAATGAGCAGTTCTTC. Translated: CASSLGGQGNYNEQFF.

The genes are TRBV5-6 and TRBJ1-2; 8 bases fit TRBD1. The CDR3 runs 14 residues. Trimming cost V 4 bases and J 5 bases; bases outside gene matches: 7. The V gene's germline CDR1 is SGHDT and CDR2 YYEEEE. The CDR3 region is CASSGGTGGYGYTF. The CDR3 bases are TGTGCCAGCAGCGGGGGGACAGGAGGTTATGGCTACACCTTC.

V and J are TRBV5-6 and TRBJ2-7, with TRBD1 matching 8 bases. V was pared by 4 bases and J by 2 bases, with 5 bases of the junction left unmatched. CDR1 SGHDT and CDR2 YYEEEE come from the germline V gene. CDR3 length: 14 residues. Here the CDR3 DNA reads TGTGCCAGCAGCCCGGGGACAGGTGCCTACGAGCAGTACTTC. This translates into CASSPGTGAYEQYF.

CDR3 bases: TGTGCCAGTACCCAACCAGGCTACTCCTACGAGCAGTACTTC. Protein: CASTQPGYSYEQYF. This chain links TRBV6-6 with TRBJ2-7, with D uncertain. V was clipped by 9 bases and J by 0 bases, with 15 bases between them. The CDR3 runs 14 residues. Looked up from germline, CDR1 is MNHNY and CDR2 is SVGAGI (reference sequence).

The V and J genes are TRBV18 and TRBJ1-1; possibly TRBD1 for D (6 bases). This CDR3 is 17 amino acids long. Germline V gene data show CDR1 as KGHSH and CDR2 as LQKENI. Between the trimmed V and J ends, which lost 3 bases and 1 base, there was a span of 18 bases. DNA of the CDR3: TGTGCCAGCTCACCTGCGGTCAGGGGATCAGCGAACACTGAAGCTTTCTTT. This encodes CASSPAVRGSANTEAFF.

The CDR3 loop reads CATSRGQNYEQYF. DNA for the CDR3: TGTGCCACCAGCAGAGGACAGAACTACGAGCAGTACTTC. The chain employs TRBV15 and TRBJ2-5, with a possible D match to TRBD1 (5 bases). The J call may be in error: the DNA end matches TRBJ2-7 better. The CDR3 loop spans 13 amino acids. CDR1 is LNHNV, CDR2 YYDKDF, per germline (reference sequence).

The chain combines TRBV4-2 with TRBJ1-4; 7 bases line up with TRBD1. The CDR3 has 14 amino acids. The trim removed 1 base at V and 8 bases at J, leaving 4 bases unmatched. Germline V gene data show CDR1 as LGHNA and CDR2 as YNFKEQ. CDR3 residues: CASSQGQGEEKLFF. The CDR3 DNA reads TGTGCCAGCAGCCAAGGACAGGGAGAGGAAAAACTGTTTTTT.

V gene TRBV2 combines with J gene TRBJ2-1, with 11 bases aligning to TRBD2. This CDR3 region has 16 residues. The V gene's germline CDR1 is SNHLY and CDR2 FYNNEI. Trimming took 8 bases from V and 0 from J; bases not matched to a gene: 6. The CDR3 loop reads CASLAGGGGSYNEQFF. CDR3 DNA: TGTGCCAGCTTAGCGGGAGGGGGAGGCTCCTACAATGAGCAGTTCTTC.

The V call is TRBV5-5, the J call TRBJ2-3; D may be TRBD2 (5 bases). CDR1 is SGHKS and CDR2 is YYEKEE in the germline V gene (reference sequence). This CDR3 region has 16 residues. Deletions cut 0 bases from V and 5 bases from J, with 16 bases between. The CDR3 coding sequence is TGTGCCAGCAGCTTGGAGCGGCCACAGCGCGGAGATACGCAGTATTTT. Translating gives CASSLERPQRGDTQYF.

This clone has only one observation. This rearrangement joins TRBV11-3 to TRBJ2-3; no definite D call. The germline CDR1 and CDR2 sequences are SGHNT and YENEEA. The CDR3 is 13 amino acids. V shed 4 bases and J shed 6 bases, with 11 bases lying between them. In DNA, the CDR3 is TGTGCCAGCAGCTCTTGGGGTAGTGATACGCAGTATTTT. It yields the protein CASSSWGSDTQYF. The full variable domain, completed using reference TRBV11-3 and TRBJ2-3, is EAGVVQSPRYKIIEKKQPVAFWCNPISGHNTLYWYLQNLGQGPELLIRYENEEAVDDSQLPKDRFSAERLKGVDSTLKIQPAELGDSAVYLCASSSWGSDTQYFGPGTRLTVL.